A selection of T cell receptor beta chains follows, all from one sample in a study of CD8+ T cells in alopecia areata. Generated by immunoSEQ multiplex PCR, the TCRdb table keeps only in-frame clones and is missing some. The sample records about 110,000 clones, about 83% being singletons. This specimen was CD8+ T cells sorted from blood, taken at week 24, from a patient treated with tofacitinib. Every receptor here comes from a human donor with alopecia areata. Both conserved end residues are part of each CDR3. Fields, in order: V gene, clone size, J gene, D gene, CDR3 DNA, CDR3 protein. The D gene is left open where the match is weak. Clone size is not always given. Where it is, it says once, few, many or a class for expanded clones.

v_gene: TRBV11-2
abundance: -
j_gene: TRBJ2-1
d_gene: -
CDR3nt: TGTGCCAGCAGCTTTACCAAGAACTCCTACAATGAGCAGTTCTTC
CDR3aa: CASSFTKNSYNEQFF

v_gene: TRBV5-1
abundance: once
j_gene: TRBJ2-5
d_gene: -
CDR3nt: TGCGCCAGCAGCGTCACCGGGACCCAAGAGACCCAGTACTTC
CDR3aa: CASSVTGTQETQYF

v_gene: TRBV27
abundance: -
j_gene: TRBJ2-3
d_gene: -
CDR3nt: TGTGCCAGCAGTTTAGGTACCCCGACACGACCTACTAGCACAGATACGCAGTATTTT
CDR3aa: CASSLGTPTRPTSTDTQYF

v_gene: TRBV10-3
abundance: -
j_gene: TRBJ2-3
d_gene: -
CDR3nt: TGTGCCATCAGTGAGTCAACAGATACGCAGTATTTT
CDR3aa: CAISESTDTQYF

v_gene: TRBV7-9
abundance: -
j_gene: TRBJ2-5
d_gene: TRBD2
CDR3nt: TGTGCCAGCAGCTCTAAGGGGAGCGGGGGCCCGCAAGAGACCCAGTACTTC
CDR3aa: CASSSKGSGGPQETQYF

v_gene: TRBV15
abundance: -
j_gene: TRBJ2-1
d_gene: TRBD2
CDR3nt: TGTGCCACCAGCAGTGAGACTAGCGGATACAATGAGCAGTTCTTC
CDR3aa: CATSSETSGYNEQFF

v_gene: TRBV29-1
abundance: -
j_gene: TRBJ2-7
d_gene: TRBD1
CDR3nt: TGCAGCGCCGAGGGGCAGGGGGCCTACGAGCAGTACTTC
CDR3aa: CSAEGQGAYEQYF

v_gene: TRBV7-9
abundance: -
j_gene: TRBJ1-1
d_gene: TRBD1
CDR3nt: TGTGCCAGCAGCGTGTCAACAGGGGTAAGGAACACTGAAGCTTTCTTT
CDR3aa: CASSVSTGVRNTEAFF

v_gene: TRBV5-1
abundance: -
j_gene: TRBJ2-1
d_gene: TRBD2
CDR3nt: TGCGCCAGCAGCTTGGCCCATGGACTAGTGGAGAATGAGCAGTTCTTC
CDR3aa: CASSLAHGLVENEQFF

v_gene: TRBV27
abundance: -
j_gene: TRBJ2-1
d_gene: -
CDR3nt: TGTGCCAGCAGTTTATCGGCAGGAACATCCTACAATGAGCAGTTCTTC
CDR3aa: CASSLSAGTSYNEQFF

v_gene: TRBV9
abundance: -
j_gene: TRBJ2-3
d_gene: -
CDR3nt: TGTGCCAGCAGCGTGTGGGGCAGAGGAACAGATACGCAGTATTTT
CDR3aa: CASSVWGRGTDTQYF

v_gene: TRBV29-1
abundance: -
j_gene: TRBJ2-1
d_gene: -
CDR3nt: TGCAGCGTTGAGGTGGGGAACAATGAGCAGTTCTTC
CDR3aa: CSVEVGNNEQFF

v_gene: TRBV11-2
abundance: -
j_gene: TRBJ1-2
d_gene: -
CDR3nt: TGTGCCAGCAGCTTAGATGTGTGGGGTTGGGCCGACAGGCCACACGGCTACACCTTC
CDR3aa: CASSLDVWGWADRPHGYTF

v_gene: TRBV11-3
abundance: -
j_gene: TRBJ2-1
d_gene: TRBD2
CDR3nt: TGTGCCAGCAGTCCGACTAGCGGGGCCTCCTACAATGAGCAGTTCTTC
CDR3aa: CASSPTSGASYNEQFF

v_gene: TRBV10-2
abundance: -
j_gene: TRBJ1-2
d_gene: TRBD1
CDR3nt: TGCGCCAGCAGTGAGACAGGGGGAACTAACTATGGCTACACCTTC
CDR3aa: CASSETGGTNYGYTF

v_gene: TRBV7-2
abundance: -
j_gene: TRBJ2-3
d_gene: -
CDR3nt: TGTGCCAGCAGCTTAGACGGGGGCACAGATACGCAGTATTTT
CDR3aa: CASSLDGGTDTQYF

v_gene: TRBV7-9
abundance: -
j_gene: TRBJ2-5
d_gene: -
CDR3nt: TGTGCCAGCAGCTCCCTGAGGACTCAATCCAGGACGGAGACCCAGTACTTC
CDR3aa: CASSSLRTQSRTETQYF

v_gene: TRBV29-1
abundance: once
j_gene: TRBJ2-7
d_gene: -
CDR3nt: TGCAGCGTTGGGGGGGTCGAGCAGTACTTC
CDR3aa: CSVGGVEQYF

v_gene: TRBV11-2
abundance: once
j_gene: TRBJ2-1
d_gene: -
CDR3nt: TGTGCCAGCAGTCCTACACAGAGCTCCTACAATGAGCAGTTCTTC
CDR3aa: CASSPTQSSYNEQFF

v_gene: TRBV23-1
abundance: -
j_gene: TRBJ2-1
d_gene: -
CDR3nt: TGCGCCAGCAGTCGCCGGGGGTCTAGCTCCTACAATGAGCAGTTCTTC
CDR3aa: CASSRRGSSSYNEQFF

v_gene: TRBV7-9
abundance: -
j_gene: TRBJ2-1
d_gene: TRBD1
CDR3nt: TGTGCCAGCAGCCCCGGCGACAGGGGGGTTGATAATGAGCAGTTCTTC
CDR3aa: CASSPGDRGVDNEQFF

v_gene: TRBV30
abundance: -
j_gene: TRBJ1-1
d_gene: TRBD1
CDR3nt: TGTGCCTGGGAGACAGGGATAGGGAACACTGAAGCTTTCTTT
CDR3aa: CAWETGIGNTEAFF

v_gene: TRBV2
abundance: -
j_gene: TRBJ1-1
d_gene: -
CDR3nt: TGTGCCAGCGTCCGCGGTAACACTGAAGCTTTCTTT
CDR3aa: CASVRGNTEAFF

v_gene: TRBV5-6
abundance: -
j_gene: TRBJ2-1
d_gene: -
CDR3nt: TGTGCCAGCAGTTCGAACAGGGTCGACACCTACAATGAGCAGTTCTTC
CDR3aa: CASSSNRVDTYNEQFF

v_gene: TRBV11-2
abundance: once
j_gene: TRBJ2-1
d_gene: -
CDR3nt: TGTGCCAGCAGCCCCCGACAGAGGAGCTACTACAATGAGCAGTTCTTC
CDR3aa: CASSPRQRSYYNEQFF

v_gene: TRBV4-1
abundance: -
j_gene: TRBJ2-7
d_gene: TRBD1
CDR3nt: TGCGCCAGCAGGGGACAGGGCAGAGAGCAGTACTTC
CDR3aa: CASRGQGREQYF

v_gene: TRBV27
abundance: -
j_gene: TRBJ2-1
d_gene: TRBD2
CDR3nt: TGTGCCAGCGGTCCCGTCGGGCTAGCGGGAGTGAATGAGCAGTTCTTC
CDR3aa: CASGPVGLAGVNEQFF